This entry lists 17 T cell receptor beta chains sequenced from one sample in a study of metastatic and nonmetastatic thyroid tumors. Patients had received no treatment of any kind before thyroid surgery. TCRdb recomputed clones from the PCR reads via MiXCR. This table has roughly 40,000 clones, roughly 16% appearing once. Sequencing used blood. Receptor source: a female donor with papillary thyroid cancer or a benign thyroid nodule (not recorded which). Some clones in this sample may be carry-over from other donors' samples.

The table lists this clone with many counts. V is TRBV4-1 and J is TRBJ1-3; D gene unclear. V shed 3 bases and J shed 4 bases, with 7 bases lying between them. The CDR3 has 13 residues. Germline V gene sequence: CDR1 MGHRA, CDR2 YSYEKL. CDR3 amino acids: CASSQTRGNTIYF. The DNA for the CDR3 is TGCGCCAGCAGCCAGACGAGAGGAAACACCATATATTTT.

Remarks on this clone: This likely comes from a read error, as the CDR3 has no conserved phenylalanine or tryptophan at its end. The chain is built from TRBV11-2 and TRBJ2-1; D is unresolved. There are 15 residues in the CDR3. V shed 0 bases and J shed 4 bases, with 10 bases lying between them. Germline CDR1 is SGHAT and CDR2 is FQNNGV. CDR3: CASSLDSGTYNEQFL. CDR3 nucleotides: TGTGCCAGCAGCTTAGACAGTGGTACTTACAATGAGCAGTTCCTC.

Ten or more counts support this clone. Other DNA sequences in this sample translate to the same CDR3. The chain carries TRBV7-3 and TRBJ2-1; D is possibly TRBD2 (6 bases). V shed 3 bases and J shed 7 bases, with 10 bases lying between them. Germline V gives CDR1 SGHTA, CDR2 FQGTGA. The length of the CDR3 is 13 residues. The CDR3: CASSLTSSNEQFF. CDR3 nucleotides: TGTGCCAGCAGCTTGACTAGTTCGAATGAGCAGTTCTTC.

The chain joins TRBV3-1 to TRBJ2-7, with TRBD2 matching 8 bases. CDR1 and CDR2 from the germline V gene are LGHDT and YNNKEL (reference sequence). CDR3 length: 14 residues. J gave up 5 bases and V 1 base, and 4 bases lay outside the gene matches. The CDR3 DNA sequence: TGTGCCAGCAGCCAAGCGAGCGGGAGCGACGAGCAGTACTTC. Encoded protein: CASSQASGSDEQYF.

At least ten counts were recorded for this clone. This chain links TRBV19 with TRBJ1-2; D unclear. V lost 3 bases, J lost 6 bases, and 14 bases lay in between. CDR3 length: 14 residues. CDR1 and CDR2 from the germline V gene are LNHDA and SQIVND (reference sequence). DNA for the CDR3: TGTGCCAGTAGTATCTGGGCGACAAAAGATGGCTACACCTTC. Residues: CASSIWATKDGYTF.

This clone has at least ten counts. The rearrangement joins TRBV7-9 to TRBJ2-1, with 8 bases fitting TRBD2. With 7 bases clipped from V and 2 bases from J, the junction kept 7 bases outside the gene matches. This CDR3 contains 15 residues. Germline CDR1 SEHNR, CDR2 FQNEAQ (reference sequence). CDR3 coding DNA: TGTGCCAGCACCCTCTTAGCGGGAACCTACAATGAGCAGTTCTTC. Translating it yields CASTLLAGTYNEQFF.

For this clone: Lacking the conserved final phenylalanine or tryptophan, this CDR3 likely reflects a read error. CDR3 DNA sequence: TGTGCCAGTAGTATAGATCGGGGCGGTCAGTGTCAGCCCCAGCATTCT. Its protein product is CASSIDRGGQCQPQHS. The chain joins TRBV19 to TRBJ1-5; TRBD1 might be the D (5 bases). In germline, CDR1 is LNHDA, CDR2 SQIVND (reference sequence). V lost 0 bases and J 6 bases, leaving 15 bases between the germline ends. CDR3 length: 16 residues.

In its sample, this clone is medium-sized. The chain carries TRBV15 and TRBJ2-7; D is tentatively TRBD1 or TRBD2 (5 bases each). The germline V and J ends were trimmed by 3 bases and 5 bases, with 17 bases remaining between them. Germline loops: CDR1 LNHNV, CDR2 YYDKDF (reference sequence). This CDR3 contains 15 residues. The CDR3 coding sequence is TGTGCCACCAGCAGGACCCGGGACCCCGGGGACGAGCAGTACTTC. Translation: CATSRTRDPGDEQYF.

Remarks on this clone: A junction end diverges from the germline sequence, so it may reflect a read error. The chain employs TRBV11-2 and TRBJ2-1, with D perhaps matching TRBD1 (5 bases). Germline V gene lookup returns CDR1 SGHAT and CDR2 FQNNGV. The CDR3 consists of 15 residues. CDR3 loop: CASSPRVQPYNGQFF. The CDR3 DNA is TGTGCCAGCAGCCCCAGGGTACAGCCCTACAATGGGCAGTTCTTC.

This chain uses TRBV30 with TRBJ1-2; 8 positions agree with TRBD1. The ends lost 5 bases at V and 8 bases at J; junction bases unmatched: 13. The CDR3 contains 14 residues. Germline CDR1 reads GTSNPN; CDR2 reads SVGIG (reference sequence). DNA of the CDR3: TGTGCCTGGGGACCTGACAGGGGTTCGAAAGGCTACACCTTC. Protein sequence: CAWGPDRGSKGYTF.

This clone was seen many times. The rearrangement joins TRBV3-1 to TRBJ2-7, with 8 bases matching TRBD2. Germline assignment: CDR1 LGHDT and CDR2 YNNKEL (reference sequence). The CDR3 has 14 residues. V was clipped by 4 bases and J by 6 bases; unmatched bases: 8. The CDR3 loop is CASSPQRGRFEQYF. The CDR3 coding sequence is TGTGCCAGCAGCCCCCAGCGGGGGAGGTTCGAGCAGTACTTC.

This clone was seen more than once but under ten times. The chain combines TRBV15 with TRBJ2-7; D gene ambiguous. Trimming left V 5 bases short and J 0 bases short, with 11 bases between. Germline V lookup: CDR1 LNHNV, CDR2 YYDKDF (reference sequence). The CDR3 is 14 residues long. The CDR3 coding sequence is TGTGCCACCAGCTTTGGGCCTAGCTCCTACGAGCAGTACTTC. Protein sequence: CATSFGPSSYEQYF.

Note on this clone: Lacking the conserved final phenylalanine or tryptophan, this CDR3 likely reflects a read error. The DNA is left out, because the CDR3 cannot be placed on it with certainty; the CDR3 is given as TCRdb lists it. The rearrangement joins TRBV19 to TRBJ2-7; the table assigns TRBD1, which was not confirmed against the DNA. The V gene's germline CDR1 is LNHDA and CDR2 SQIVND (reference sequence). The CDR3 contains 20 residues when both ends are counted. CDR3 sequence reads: CASSIRGGPQDKRRLDEHYL.

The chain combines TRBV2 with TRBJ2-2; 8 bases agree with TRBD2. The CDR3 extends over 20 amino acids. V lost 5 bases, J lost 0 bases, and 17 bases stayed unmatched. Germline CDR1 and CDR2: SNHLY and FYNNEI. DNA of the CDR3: TGTGCCAGCAGTCGGAGCGGGGGAAAAACAAGAATGACGAACACCGGGGAGCTGTTTTTT. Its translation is CASSRSGGKTRMTNTGELFF.

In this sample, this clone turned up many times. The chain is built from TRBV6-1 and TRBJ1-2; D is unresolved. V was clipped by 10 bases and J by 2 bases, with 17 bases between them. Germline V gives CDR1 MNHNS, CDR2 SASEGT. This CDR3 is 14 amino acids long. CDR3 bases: TGTGCCACCTTATCCATACAATGGAACTATGGCTACACCTTC. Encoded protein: CATLSIQWNYGYTF.

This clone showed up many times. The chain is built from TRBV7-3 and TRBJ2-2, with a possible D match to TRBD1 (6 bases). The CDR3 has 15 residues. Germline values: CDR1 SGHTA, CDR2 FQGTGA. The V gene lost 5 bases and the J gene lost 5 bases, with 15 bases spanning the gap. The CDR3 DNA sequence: TGTGCCAGCAGCGAAAGAGGGGGTTTAACCGGGGAGCTGTTTTTT. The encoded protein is CASSERGGLTGELFF. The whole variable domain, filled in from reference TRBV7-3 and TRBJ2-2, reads GAGVSQTPSNKVTEKGKYVELRCDPISGHTALYWYRQSLGQGPEFLIYFQGTGAADDSGLPNDRFFAVRPEGSVSTLKIQRTERGDSAVYLCASSERGGLTGELFFGEGSRLTVL.

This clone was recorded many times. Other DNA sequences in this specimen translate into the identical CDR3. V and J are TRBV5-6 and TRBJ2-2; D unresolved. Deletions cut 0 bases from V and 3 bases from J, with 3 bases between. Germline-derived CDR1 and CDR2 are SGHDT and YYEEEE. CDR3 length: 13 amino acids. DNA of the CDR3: TGTGCCAGCAGCTTGGGGTACACCGGGGAGCTGTTTTTT. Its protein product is CASSLGYTGELFF.